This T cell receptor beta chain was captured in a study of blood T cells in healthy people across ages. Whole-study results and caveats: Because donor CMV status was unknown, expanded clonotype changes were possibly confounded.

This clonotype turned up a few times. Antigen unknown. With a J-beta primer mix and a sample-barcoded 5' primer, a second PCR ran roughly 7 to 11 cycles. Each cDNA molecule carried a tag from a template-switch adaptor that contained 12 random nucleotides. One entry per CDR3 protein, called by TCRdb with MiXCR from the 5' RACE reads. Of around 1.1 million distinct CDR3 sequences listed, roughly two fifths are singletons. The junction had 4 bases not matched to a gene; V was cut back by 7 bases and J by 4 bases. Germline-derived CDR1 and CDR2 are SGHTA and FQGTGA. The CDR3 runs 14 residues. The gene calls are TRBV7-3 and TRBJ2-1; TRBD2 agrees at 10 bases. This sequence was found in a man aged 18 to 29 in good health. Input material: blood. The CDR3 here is CASNSAGGYNEQFF. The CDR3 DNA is TGTGCCAGCAACTCAGCGGGGGGGTACAATGAGCAGTTCTTC.